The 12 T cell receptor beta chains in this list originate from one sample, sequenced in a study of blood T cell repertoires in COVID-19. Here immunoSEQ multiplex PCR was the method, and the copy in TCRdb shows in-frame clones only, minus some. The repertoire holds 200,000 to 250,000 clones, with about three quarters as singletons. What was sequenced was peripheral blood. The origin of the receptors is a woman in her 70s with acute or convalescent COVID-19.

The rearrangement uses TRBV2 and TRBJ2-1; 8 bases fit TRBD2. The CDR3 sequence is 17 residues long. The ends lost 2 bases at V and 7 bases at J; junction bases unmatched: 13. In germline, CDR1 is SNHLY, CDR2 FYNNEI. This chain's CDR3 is CASSESVAGKTGNEQFF. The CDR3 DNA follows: TGTGCCAGCAGTGAATCGGTAGCGGGGAAAACAGGAAATGAGCAGTTCTTC.

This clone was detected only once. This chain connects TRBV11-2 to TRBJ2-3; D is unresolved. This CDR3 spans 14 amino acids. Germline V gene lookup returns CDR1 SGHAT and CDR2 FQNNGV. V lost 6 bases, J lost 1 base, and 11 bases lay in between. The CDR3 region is CASRLLRGTDTQYF. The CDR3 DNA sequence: TGTGCCAGCAGACTTCTACGTGGCACAGATACGCAGTATTTT.

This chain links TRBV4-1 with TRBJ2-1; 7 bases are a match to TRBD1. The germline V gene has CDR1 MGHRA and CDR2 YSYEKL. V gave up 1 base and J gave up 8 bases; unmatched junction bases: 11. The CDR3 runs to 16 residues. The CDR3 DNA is TGCGCCAGCAGCCAAGGGGGGACAGTAATTCGATATGAGCAGTTCTTC. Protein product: CASSQGGTVIRYEQFF.

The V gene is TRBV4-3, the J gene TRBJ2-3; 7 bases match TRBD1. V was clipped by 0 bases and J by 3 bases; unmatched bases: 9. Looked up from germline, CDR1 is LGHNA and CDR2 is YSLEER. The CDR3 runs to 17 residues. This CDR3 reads CASSQDGSGRGTDTQYF. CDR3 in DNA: TGCGCCAGCAGCCAAGATGGATCGGGCAGGGGGACAGATACGCAGTATTTT.

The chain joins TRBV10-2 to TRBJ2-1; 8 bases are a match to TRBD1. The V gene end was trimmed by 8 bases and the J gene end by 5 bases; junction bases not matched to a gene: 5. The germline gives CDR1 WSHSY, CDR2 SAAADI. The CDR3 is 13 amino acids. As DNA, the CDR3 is TGCGCCAGCGCGGGACAGGTCGACAATGAGCAGTTCTTC. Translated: CASAGQVDNEQFF.

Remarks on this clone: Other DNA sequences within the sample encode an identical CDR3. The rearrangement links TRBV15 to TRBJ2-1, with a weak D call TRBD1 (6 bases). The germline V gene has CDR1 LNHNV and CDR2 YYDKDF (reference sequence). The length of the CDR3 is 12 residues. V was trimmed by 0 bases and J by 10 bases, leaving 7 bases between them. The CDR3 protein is CATSRDRGEQFF. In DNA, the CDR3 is TGTGCCACCAGCAGAGACAGGGGAGAGCAGTTCTTC.

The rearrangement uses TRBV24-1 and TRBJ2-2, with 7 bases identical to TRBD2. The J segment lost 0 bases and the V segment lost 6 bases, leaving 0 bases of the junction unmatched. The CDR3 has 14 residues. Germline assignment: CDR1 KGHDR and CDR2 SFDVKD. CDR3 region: CATSRGANTGELFF. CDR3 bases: TGTGCCACCAGTCGGGGGGCGAACACCGGGGAGCTGTTTTTT.

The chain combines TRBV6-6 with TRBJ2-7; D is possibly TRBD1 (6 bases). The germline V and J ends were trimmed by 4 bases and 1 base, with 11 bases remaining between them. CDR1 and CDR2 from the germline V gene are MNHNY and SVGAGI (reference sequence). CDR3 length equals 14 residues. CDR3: CASSSQGGSYEQYF. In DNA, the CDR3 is TGTGCCAGCAGTTCCCAAGGGGGATCCTACGAGCAGTACTTC.

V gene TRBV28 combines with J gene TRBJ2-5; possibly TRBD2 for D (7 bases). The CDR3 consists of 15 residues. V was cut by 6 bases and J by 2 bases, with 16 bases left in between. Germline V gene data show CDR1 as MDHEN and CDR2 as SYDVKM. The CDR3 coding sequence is TGTGCCAGCAGATCGGGGGGCTTAGGGCAAGAGACCCAGTACTTC. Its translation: CASRSGGLGQETQYF.

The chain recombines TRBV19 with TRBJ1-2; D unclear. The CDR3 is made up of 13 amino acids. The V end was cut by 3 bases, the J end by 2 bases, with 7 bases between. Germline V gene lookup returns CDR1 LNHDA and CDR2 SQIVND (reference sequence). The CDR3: CASSMTENYGYTF. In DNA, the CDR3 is TGTGCCAGTAGTATGACGGAGAACTATGGCTACACCTTC.

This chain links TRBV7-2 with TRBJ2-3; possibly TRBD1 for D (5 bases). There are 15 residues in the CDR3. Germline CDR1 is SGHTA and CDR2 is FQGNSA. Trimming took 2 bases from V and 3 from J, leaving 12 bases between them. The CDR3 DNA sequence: TGTGCCAGCAGCTTACAGGGTAGAAAAACAGATACGCAGTATTTT. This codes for CASSLQGRKTDTQYF.

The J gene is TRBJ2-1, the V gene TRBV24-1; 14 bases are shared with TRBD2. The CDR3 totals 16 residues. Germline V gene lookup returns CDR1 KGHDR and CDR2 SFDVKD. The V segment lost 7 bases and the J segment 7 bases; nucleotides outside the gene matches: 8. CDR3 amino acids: CATRATGTSGGNEQFF. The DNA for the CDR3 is TGTGCCACCAGGGCGACCGGGACTAGCGGGGGAAATGAGCAGTTCTTC.